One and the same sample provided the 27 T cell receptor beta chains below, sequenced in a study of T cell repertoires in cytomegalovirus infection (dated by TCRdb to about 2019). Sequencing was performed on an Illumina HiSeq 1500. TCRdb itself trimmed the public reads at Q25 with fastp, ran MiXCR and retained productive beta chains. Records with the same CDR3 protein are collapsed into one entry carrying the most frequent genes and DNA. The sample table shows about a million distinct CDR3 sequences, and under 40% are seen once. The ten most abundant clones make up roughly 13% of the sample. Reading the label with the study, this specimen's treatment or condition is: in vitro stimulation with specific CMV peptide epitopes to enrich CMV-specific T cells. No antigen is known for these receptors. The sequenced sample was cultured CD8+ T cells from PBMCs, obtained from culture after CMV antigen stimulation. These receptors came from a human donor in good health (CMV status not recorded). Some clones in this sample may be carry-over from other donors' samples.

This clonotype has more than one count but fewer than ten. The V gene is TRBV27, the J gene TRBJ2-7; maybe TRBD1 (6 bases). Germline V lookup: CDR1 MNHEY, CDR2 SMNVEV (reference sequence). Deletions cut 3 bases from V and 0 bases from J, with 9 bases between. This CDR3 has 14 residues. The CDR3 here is CASSFQGSSYEQYV. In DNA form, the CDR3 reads TGTGCCAGCAGTTTCCAGGGGAGCTCCTACGAGCAGTACGTC.

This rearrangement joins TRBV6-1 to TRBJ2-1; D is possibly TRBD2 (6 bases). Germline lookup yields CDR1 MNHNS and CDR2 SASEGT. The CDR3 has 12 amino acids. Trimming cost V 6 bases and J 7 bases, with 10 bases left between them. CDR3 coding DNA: TGTGCCAGCAGGTCGACTAGTAATGAGCAGTTCTTC. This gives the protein CASRSTSNEQFF.

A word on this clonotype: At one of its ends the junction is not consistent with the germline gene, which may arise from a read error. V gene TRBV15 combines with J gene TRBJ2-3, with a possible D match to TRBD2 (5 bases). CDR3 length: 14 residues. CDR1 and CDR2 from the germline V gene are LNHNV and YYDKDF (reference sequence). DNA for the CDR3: TGTGTCACCACCGTGGGGAGTAGCACAGATACGCAGTATTTT. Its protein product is CVTTVGSSTDTQYF.

The CDR3 coding sequence is TGTGCCAGCAGTTCCCGGACAGGGAAAGAGACCCAGTACTTC. This encodes CASSSRTGKETQYF. The chain joins TRBV6-5 to TRBJ2-5; TRBD1 aligns across 8 bases. V lost 4 bases and J lost 3; bases outside the gene matches: 4. CDR3 size: 14 residues. Germline V gives CDR1 MNHEY, CDR2 SVGAGI.

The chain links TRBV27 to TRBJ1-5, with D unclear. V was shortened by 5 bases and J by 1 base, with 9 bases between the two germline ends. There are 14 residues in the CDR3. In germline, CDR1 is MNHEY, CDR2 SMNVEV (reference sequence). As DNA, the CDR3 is TGTGCCAGCAGTCCCTCTGACAGCAATCAGCCCCAGCATTTT. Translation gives CASSPSDSNQPQHF.

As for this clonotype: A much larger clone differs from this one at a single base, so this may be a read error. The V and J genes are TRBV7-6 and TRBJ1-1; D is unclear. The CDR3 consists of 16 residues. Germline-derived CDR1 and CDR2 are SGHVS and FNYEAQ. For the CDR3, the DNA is TGTACCAGCAGCCCAATGGTCTCCCAGGTCAGGACTGAAGCTTTCTTT. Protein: CTSSPMVSQVRTEAFF.

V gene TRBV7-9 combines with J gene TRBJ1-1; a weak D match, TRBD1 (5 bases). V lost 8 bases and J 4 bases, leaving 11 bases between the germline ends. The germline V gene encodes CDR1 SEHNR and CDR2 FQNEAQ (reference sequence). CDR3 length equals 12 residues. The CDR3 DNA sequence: TGTGCCAGCGTAAGGGGAAGCACTGAAGCTTTCTTT. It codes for CASVRGSTEAFF. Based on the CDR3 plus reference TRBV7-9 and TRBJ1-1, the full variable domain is DTGVSQNPRHKITKRGQNVTFRCDPISEHNRLYWYRQTLGQGPEFLTYFQNEAQLEKSRLLSDRFSAERPKGSFSTLEIQRTEQGDSAMYLCASVRGSTEAFFGQGTRLTVV.

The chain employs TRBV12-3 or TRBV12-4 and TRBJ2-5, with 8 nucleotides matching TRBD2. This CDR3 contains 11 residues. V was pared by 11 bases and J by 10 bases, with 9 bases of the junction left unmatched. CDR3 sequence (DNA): TGTGCCTCCTCGGGGGGGGGTGACCAGTACTTC. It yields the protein CASSGGGDQYF.

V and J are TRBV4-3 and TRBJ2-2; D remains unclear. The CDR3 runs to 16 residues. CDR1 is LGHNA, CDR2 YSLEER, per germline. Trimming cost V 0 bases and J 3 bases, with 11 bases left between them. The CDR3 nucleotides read TGCGCCAGCAGCCAAGATTTGACGACGTACACCGGGGAGCTGTTTTTT. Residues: CASSQDLTTYTGELFF.

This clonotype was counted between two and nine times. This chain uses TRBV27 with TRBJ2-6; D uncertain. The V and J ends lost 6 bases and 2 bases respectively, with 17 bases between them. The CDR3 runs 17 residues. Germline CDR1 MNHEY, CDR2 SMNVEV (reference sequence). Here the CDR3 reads CASRYTLRGTGANVLTF. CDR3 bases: TGTGCCAGCAGATACACCCTGCGTGGGACTGGGGCCAACGTCCTGACTTTC. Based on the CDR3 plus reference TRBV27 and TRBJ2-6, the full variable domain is EAQVTQNPRYLITVTGKKLTVTCSQNMNHEYMSWYRQDPGLGLRQIYYSMNVEVTDKGDVPEGYKVSRKEKRNFPLILESPSPNQTSLYFCASRYTLRGTGANVLTFGAGSRLTVL.

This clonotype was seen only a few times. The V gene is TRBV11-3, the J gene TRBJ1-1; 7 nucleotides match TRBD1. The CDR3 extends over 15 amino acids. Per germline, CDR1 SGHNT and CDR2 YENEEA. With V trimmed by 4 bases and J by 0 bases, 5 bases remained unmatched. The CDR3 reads CASSSGTALNTEAFF. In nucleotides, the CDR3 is TGTGCCAGCAGCTCTGGGACAGCCCTGAACACTGAAGCTTTCTTT.

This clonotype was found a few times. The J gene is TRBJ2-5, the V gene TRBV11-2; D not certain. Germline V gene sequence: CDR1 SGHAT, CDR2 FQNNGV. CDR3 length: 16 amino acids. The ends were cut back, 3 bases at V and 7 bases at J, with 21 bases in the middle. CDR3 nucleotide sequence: TGTGCCAGCAGCTTCACTCGTTCGGCGGAGCGAGGGACCCAGTACTTC. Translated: CASSFTRSAERGTQYF.

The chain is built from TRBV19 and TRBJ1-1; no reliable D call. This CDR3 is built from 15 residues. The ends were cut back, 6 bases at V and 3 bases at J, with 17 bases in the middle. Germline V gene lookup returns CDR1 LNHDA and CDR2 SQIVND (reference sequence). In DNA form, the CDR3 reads TGTGCCAGTAGGGGCCTTCCGCGGTCGCACACTGAAGCTTTCTTT. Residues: CASRGLPRSHTEAFF.

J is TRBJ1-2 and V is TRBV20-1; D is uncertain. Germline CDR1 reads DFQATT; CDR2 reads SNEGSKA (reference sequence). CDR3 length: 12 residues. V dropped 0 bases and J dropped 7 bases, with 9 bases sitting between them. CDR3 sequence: CSARERRGGYTF. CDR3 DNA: TGCAGTGCTAGAGAGAGACGAGGTGGCTACACCTTC.

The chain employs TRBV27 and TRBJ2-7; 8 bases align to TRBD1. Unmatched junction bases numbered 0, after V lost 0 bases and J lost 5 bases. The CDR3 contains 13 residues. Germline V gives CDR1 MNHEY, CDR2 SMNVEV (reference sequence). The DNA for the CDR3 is TGTGCCAGCAGTTTATCGACAGGGGACGAGCAGTACTTC. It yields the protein CASSLSTGDEQYF.

CDR3 sequence reads: CASILLAGGQETQYF. CDR3 nucleotides: TGTGCCAGCATTCTACTAGCGGGGGGGCAAGAGACCCAGTACTTC. This chain links TRBV6-5 with TRBJ2-5; the match to TRBD2 covers 13 bases. Germline trimming cut 7 bases from V and 2 bases from J; bases unmatched to any gene: 4. Germline CDR1 is MNHEY and CDR2 is SVGAGI. This CDR3 has 15 amino acids.

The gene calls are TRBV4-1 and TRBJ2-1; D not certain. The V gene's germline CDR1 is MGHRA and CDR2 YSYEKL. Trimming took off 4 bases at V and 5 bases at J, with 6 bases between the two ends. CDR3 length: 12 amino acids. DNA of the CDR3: TGCGCCAGCAGCCGGGCTCACAATGAGCAGTTCTTC. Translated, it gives CASSRAHNEQFF.

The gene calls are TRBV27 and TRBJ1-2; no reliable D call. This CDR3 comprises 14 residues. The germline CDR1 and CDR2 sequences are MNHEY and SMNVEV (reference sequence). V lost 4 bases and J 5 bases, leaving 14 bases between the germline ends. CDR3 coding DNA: TGTGCCAGCAGTTCTGTGGTTCCGGCTTATGGCTACACCTTC. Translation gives CASSSVVPAYGYTF.

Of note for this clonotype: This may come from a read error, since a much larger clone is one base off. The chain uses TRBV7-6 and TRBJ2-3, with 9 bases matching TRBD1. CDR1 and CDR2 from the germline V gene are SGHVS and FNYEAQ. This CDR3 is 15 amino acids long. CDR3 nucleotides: TGTGTCAGCAGCGGGCCGGGACAGGGAGCAGATACGCAGTATTTT. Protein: CVSSGPGQGADTQYF. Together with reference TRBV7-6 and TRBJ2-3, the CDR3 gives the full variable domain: GAGVSQSPRYKVTKRGQDVALRCDPISGHVSLYWYRQALGQGPEFLTYFNYEAQQDKSGLPNDRFSAERPEGSISTLTIQRTEQRDSAMYRCVSSGPGQGADTQYFGPGTRLTVL.

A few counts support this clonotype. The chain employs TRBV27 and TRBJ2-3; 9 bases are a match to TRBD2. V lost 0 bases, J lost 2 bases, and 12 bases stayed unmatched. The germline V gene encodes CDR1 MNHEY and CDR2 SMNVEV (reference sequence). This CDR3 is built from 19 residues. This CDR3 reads CASSLSRRGVAGDTDTQYF. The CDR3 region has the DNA TGTGCCAGCAGTTTATCCCGCCGGGGGGTAGCGGGGGACACAGATACGCAGTATTTT.

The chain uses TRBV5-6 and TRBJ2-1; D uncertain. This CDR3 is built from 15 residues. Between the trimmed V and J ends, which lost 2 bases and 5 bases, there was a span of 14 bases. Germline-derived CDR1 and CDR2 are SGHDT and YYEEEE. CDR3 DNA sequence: TGTGCCAGCAGCTTTGGTGTCACAGCTAACAATGAGCAGTTCTTC. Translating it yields CASSFGVTANNEQFF.

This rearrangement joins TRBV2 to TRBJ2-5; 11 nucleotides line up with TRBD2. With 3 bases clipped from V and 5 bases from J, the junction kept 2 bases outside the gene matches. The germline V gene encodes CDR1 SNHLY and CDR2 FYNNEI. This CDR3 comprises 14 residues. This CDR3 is CASSEIAGGETQYF. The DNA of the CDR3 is TGTGCCAGCAGTGAGATAGCGGGGGGGGAGACCCAGTACTTC.

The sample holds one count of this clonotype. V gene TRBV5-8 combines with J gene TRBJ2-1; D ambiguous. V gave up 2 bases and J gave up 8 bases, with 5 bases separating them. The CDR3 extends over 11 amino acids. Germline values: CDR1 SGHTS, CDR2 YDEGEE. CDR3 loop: CASSFADEQFF. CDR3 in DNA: TGTGCCAGCAGCTTCGCCGATGAGCAGTTCTTC.

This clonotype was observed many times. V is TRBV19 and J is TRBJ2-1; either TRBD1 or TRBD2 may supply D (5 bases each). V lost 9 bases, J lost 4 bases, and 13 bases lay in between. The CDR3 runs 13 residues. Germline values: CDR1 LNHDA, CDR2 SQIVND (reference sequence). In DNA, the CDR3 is TGTGCCAGCCGAGGGGCAGGGTACAATGAGCAGTTCTTC. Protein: CASRGAGYNEQFF. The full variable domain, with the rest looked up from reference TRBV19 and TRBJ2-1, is DGGITQSPKYLFRKEGQNVTLSCEQNLNHDAMYWYRQDPGQGLRLIYYSQIVNDFQKGDIAEGYSVSREKKESFPLTVTSAQKNPTAFYLCASRGAGYNEQFFGPGTRLTVL.

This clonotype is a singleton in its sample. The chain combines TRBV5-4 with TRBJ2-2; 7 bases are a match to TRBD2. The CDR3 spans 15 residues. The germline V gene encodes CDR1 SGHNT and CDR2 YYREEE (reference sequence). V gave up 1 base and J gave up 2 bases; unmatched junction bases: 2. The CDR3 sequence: CASSLWGGNTGELFF. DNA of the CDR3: TGTGCCAGCAGCTTGTGGGGGGGAAACACCGGGGAGCTGTTTTTT.

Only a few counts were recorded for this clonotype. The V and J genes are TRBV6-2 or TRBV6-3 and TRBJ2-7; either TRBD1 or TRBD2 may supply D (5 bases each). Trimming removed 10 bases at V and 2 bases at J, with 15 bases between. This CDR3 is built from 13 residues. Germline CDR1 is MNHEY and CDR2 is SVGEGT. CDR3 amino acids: CATKGPGTYEQYF. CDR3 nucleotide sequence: TGTGCCACAAAGGGGCCGGGGACCTACGAGCAGTACTTC.

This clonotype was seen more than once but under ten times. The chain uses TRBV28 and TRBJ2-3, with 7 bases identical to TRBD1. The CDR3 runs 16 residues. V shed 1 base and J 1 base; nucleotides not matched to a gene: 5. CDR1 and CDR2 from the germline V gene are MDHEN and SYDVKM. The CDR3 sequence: CASSLSGQERTDTQYF. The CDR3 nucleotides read TGTGCCAGCAGTTTATCTGGACAGGAGCGCACAGATACGCAGTATTTT.